This TCR beta chain emerged from a study of cytomegalovirus exposure and HLA in healthy donors. The CDR3 sequence is 18 residues long. Germline V gene sequence: CDR1 LGHNT, CDR2 FRNRAP. Trimming removed 3 bases from V and 3 bases from J; junction bases left unmatched: 14. This clone was found once. Its antigen remains unknown. Primers for the PCR totalled 60 Vbeta and 13 Jbeta. Per the original methods: Approximately 86 million unique TCR beta chains, 9 million to 11 million shared, were counted in a later analysis. Measured with immunoSEQ multiplex PCR; TCRdb has only the in-frame clones, and not every one. That table is the source of V, J and clone size, and D and trimming were worked out from the DNA. The table records about 120,000 clones, approximately 80% of them present only once. General observations from the study: Cytomegalovirus status, reportedly, was diagnosed with high specificity and sensitivity by the classifier.

The source of this sequence is a man aged 50-60 years in good health and CMV-seronegative. This sequence joins TRBV12-5 and TRBJ2-3, with 8 nucleotides matching TRBD2. The material sequenced was PBMCs. CDR3 nucleotide sequence: TGTGCTAGTGGTTTAGGTCCGCCGACCGGGACTAGGACAGATACGCAGTATTTT. Protein: CASGLGPPTGTRTDTQYF.